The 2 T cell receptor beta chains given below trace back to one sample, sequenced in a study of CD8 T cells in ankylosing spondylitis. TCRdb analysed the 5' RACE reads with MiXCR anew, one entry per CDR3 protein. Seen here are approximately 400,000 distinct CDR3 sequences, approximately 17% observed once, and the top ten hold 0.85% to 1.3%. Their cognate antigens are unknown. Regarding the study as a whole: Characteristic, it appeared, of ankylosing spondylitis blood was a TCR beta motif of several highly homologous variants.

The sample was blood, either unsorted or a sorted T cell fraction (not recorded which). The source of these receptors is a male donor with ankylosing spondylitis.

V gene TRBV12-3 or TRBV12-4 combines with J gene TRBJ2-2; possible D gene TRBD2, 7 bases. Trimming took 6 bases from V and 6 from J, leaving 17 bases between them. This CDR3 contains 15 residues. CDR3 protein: CASRLQGGSAGELFF. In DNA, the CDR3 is TGTGCCAGCAGACTACAGGGAGGGAGCGCCGGGGAGCTGTTTTTT.

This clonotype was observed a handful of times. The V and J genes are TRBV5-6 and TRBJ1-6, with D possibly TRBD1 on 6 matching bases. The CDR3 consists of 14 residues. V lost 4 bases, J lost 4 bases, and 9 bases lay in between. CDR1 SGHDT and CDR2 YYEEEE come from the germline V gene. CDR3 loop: CASSGDIYNSPLHF. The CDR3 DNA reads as TGTGCCAGCAGCGGGGACATTTATAATTCACCCCTCCACTTT.